What follows describes a single T cell receptor beta chain. Per the original data handling: Cell counts per sample came from amplifying reference gene primers. Repertoires were generated with immunoSEQ multiplex PCR, while TCRdb's copy carries only in-frame clones and drops some. The DNA was the basis for D and trimming; V, J and clone size are from that table. The repertoire has a few hundred thousand clones, more than 70% of them found once; the top ten carry around 1.2%. The sample belongs to a study of blood T cell repertoires in COVID-19. For the study at large: Some COVID-19 samples were acute and others convalescent; all came from the United States, Italy and Spain.

Trimming cost V 5 bases and J 4 bases; bases outside gene matches: 12. The CDR3 consists of 17 residues. Germline values: CDR1 SGHAT, CDR2 FQNNGV. The origin of this receptor is a man aged 35-49 years with acute or convalescent COVID-19. Source material: peripheral blood. This chain uses TRBV11-2 with TRBJ2-5; 11 nucleotides align to TRBD1. CDR3: CASSLRGDRGYRETQYF. The CDR3, as DNA: TGTGCCAGCAGCCTTCGTGGGGACAGGGGGTATCGAGAGACCCAGTACTTC.